These T cell receptor beta chains were read from a single sample in a study of shared clonotypes between healthy human individuals. Clones were sequenced by immunoSEQ multiplex PCR, and TCRdb holds only the in-frame ones, with some missing. Seen here are roughly 2.6 million clones, around 94% observed once, and the top ten hold about 0.13%. The specimen sequenced was naive CD4+ T cells sorted from blood. These receptors were obtained from a man in his late teens or twenties in good health. The CDR3 runs from the conserved cysteine through the conserved F or W. The order of the fields is J gene, V gene, clone size, D gene, CDR3 protein, CDR3 DNA. The D gene is left open where the match is weak. Clone size appears in some rows only: once, few, many, or a class for an expanded clone.

j_gene: TRBJ2-3
v_gene: TRBV10-3
abundance: NA
d_gene: NA
CDR3aa: CAISESVTSTDTQYF
CDR3nt: TGTGCCATCAGTGAGTCGGTTACTAGCACAGATACGCAGTATTTT

j_gene: TRBJ1-2
v_gene: TRBV12-5
abundance: once
d_gene: NA
CDR3aa: CASGLEGNYTF
CDR3nt: TGTGCTAGTGGTTTGGAGGGTAACTACACCTTC

j_gene: TRBJ1-4
v_gene: TRBV28
abundance: NA
d_gene: TRBD1
CDR3aa: CASARQGAPNEKLFF
CDR3nt: TGTGCCAGCGCCCGACAGGGGGCACCTAATGAAAAACTGTTTTTT

j_gene: TRBJ2-7
v_gene: TRBV2
abundance: NA
d_gene: TRBD1
CDR3aa: CASSSFGQGDEQYF
CDR3nt: TGTGCCAGCAGTTCCTTCGGACAGGGAGACGAGCAGTACTTC

j_gene: TRBJ1-5
v_gene: TRBV30
abundance: few
d_gene: NA
CDR3aa: CAWSVSVRNNQPQHF
CDR3nt: TGTGCCTGGAGTGTTTCCGTAAGGAATAATCAGCCCCAGCATTTT

j_gene: TRBJ2-5
v_gene: TRBV9
abundance: NA
d_gene: TRBD2
CDR3aa: CASSANSGGATETQYF
CDR3nt: TGTGCCAGCAGCGCAAATAGCGGGGGGGCCACAGAGACCCAGTACTTC

j_gene: TRBJ2-5
v_gene: TRBV19
abundance: NA
d_gene: NA
CDR3aa: CASMREETQYF
CDR3nt: TGTGCCAGTATGAGGGAAGAGACCCAGTACTTC

j_gene: TRBJ2-7
v_gene: TRBV6-5
abundance: NA
d_gene: TRBD2
CDR3aa: CASSSLAGGNYEQYF
CDR3nt: TGTGCCAGCAGTTCGTTAGCGGGGGGCAACTACGAGCAGTACTTC

j_gene: TRBJ2-2
v_gene: TRBV4-1
abundance: once
d_gene: TRBD2
CDR3aa: CASSQGPTTGAGGIGELFF
CDR3nt: TGCGCCAGCAGCCAAGGGCCCACGACCGGAGCGGGAGGGATCGGGGAGCTGTTTTTT

j_gene: TRBJ1-2
v_gene: TRBV14
abundance: NA
d_gene: TRBD1
CDR3aa: CASSQGQGAQQSGGYTF
CDR3nt: TGTGCCAGCAGCCAGGGACAGGGGGCGCAGCAATCGGGCGGCTACACCTTC

j_gene: TRBJ1-3
v_gene: TRBV18
abundance: NA
d_gene: NA
CDR3aa: CASSPIDTFRSGNTIYF
CDR3nt: TGTGCCAGCTCACCAATCGATACCTTTCGCTCTGGAAACACCATATATTTT

j_gene: TRBJ2-7
v_gene: TRBV18
abundance: once
d_gene: TRBD2
CDR3aa: CASSPSGDSYEQYF
CDR3nt: TGTGCCAGCTCACCAAGCGGGGACTCCTACGAGCAGTACTTC

j_gene: TRBJ2-5
v_gene: TRBV7-2
abundance: NA
d_gene: TRBD2
CDR3aa: CASRYTSDQETQYF
CDR3nt: TGTGCCAGCAGATACACTAGCGACCAAGAGACCCAGTACTTC

j_gene: TRBJ1-2
v_gene: TRBV7-2
abundance: NA
d_gene: TRBD1
CDR3aa: CASSPQGAGGYTF
CDR3nt: TGTGCCAGCAGCCCGCAGGGGGCGGGGGGCTACACCTTC

j_gene: TRBJ2-5
v_gene: TRBV6-1
abundance: NA
d_gene: NA
CDR3aa: CASSSFSGSETQYF
CDR3nt: TGTGCCAGCTCCTCATTCTCAGGTTCGGAGACCCAGTACTTC

j_gene: TRBJ1-1
v_gene: TRBV10-3
abundance: NA
d_gene: NA
CDR3aa: CAISESAGRGTEAFF
CDR3nt: TGTGCCATCAGTGAGTCGGCAGGGAGGGGCACTGAAGCTTTCTTT

j_gene: TRBJ2-7
v_gene: TRBV5-1
abundance: NA
d_gene: TRBD2
CDR3aa: CASSLGAGFTSDEQYF
CDR3nt: TGCGCCAGCAGCTTGGGAGCGGGGTTCACCAGTGACGAGCAGTACTTC

j_gene: TRBJ1-2
v_gene: TRBV7-2
abundance: NA
d_gene: TRBD1
CDR3aa: CASSPRGGQGLYGYTF
CDR3nt: TGTGCCAGCAGCCCCCGGGGGGGACAGGGACTCTATGGCTACACCTTC

j_gene: TRBJ2-1
v_gene: TRBV4-3
abundance: NA
d_gene: TRBD1
CDR3aa: CASSQDWTGGARGQFF
CDR3nt: TGCGCCAGCAGCCAAGATTGGACAGGGGGCGCGCGGGGGCAGTTCTTC

j_gene: TRBJ1-2
v_gene: TRBV5-5
abundance: NA
d_gene: NA
CDR3aa: CASSFYLDGYTF
CDR3nt: TGTGCCAGCAGCTTCTACCTCGATGGCTACACCTTC

j_gene: TRBJ1-6
v_gene: TRBV18
abundance: NA
d_gene: TRBD1
CDR3aa: CASSPGQGVGSPLHF
CDR3nt: TGTGCCAGCTCACCAGGACAGGGTGTCGGATCACCCCTCCACTTT

j_gene: TRBJ2-7
v_gene: TRBV5-1
abundance: NA
d_gene: TRBD2
CDR3aa: CASSPSAGNSYEQYF
CDR3nt: TGCGCCAGCAGCCCATCAGCGGGGAACTCCTACGAGCAGTACTTC

j_gene: TRBJ2-2
v_gene: TRBV19
abundance: NA
d_gene: NA
CDR3aa: CASSPGLYTGELFF
CDR3nt: TGTGCCAGTAGTCCGGGACTGTACACCGGGGAGCTGTTTTTT

j_gene: TRBJ1-3
v_gene: TRBV7-9
abundance: NA
d_gene: NA
CDR3aa: CASSFQSPDNSGNTIYF
CDR3nt: TGTGCCAGCAGCTTTCAAAGCCCAGACAACTCTGGAAACACCATATATTTT

j_gene: TRBJ2-2
v_gene: TRBV11-2
abundance: NA
d_gene: NA
CDR3aa: CASSYLRNTGELFF
CDR3nt: TGTGCCAGCAGCTATCTTAGGAACACCGGGGAGCTGTTTTTT

j_gene: TRBJ1-6
v_gene: TRBV6-6
abundance: once
d_gene: NA
CDR3aa: CASSYPEGLSPLHF
CDR3nt: TGTGCCAGCAGTTACCCTGAGGGTTTATCACCCCTCCACTTT

j_gene: TRBJ2-5
v_gene: TRBV5-1
abundance: NA
d_gene: NA
CDR3aa: CASSLGPMQETQYF
CDR3nt: TGCGCCAGCAGCTTGGGGCCCATGCAAGAGACCCAGTACTTC

j_gene: TRBJ1-2
v_gene: TRBV27
abundance: NA
d_gene: NA
CDR3aa: CASSLSPGAGDYGYTF
CDR3nt: TGTGCCAGCAGTTTATCTCCGGGGGCTGGGGACTATGGCTACACCTTC

j_gene: TRBJ2-7
v_gene: TRBV13
abundance: NA
d_gene: TRBD2
CDR3aa: CASSLGAGTFVYEQYF
CDR3nt: TGTGCCAGCAGCTTAGGAGCGGGAACTTTCGTCTACGAGCAGTACTTC

j_gene: TRBJ1-2
v_gene: TRBV9
abundance: NA
d_gene: NA
CDR3aa: CASSVGQSLGYTF
CDR3nt: TGTGCCAGCAGCGTCGGACAGTCCTTAGGCTACACCTTC

j_gene: TRBJ2-7
v_gene: TRBV30
abundance: NA
d_gene: NA
CDR3aa: CAWGPGSYEQYF
CDR3nt: TGTGCCTGGGGCCCTGGGTCCTACGAGCAGTACTTC

j_gene: TRBJ2-5
v_gene: TRBV5-1
abundance: NA
d_gene: NA
CDR3aa: CASSATTRLSETQYF
CDR3nt: TGCGCCAGCAGCGCAACTACTAGGCTTTCTGAGACCCAGTACTTC

j_gene: TRBJ1-4
v_gene: TRBV7-3
abundance: once
d_gene: NA
CDR3aa: CASSPDSTNEKLFF
CDR3nt: TGTGCCAGCAGCCCCGACAGTACTAATGAAAAACTGTTTTTT

j_gene: TRBJ1-6
v_gene: TRBV10-3
abundance: NA
d_gene: NA
CDR3aa: CAISEGQGGSPLHF
CDR3nt: TGTGCCATCAGTGAAGGGCAGGGAGGATCACCCCTCCACTTT

j_gene: TRBJ2-1
v_gene: TRBV10-3
abundance: NA
d_gene: TRBD2
CDR3aa: CAISESGLAGTYNEQFF
CDR3nt: TGTGCCATCAGTGAGTCCGGACTAGCGGGTACCTACAATGAGCAGTTCTTC

j_gene: TRBJ1-1
v_gene: TRBV7-9
abundance: NA
d_gene: NA
CDR3aa: CASSLTGTKNTEAFF
CDR3nt: TGTGCCAGCAGCTTAACCGGGACAAAGAACACTGAAGCTTTCTTT

j_gene: TRBJ1-1
v_gene: TRBV30
abundance: NA
d_gene: TRBD1
CDR3aa: CAWNDRGRAFF
CDR3nt: TGTGCCTGGAACGACAGGGGACGAGCTTTCTTT

j_gene: TRBJ1-5
v_gene: TRBV6-1
abundance: NA
d_gene: NA
CDR3aa: CASSPQGNQPQHF
CDR3nt: TGTGCCAGCAGCCCGCAGGGCAATCAGCCCCAGCATTTT

j_gene: TRBJ1-6
v_gene: TRBV27
abundance: NA
d_gene: TRBD1
CDR3aa: CASSSLLPTGAGSPLHF
CDR3nt: TGTGCCAGCAGTTCCCTCCTTCCGACAGGGGCCGGTTCACCCCTCCACTTT

j_gene: TRBJ1-2
v_gene: TRBV5-1
abundance: NA
d_gene: NA
CDR3aa: CASSPIGASGYTF
CDR3nt: TGCGCCAGCAGCCCCATAGGGGCGTCTGGCTACACCTTC

j_gene: TRBJ1-4
v_gene: TRBV11-1
abundance: NA
d_gene: TRBD1
CDR3aa: CASSEGQGAGEKLFF
CDR3nt: TGTGCCAGCAGCGAAGGACAGGGGGCGGGTGAAAAACTGTTTTTT

j_gene: TRBJ2-1
v_gene: TRBV6-6
abundance: NA
d_gene: TRBD1
CDR3aa: CASSSHRDREQFF
CDR3nt: TGTGCCAGCAGTTCACACCGGGACAGGGAGCAGTTCTTC

j_gene: TRBJ1-2
v_gene: TRBV6-5
abundance: NA
d_gene: NA
CDR3aa: CASGLVGTNGYTF
CDR3nt: TGTGCCAGCGGTTTAGTTGGGACCAACGGCTACACCTTC

j_gene: TRBJ2-7
v_gene: TRBV9
abundance: once
d_gene: TRBD2
CDR3aa: CASSPRLAGSYEQYF
CDR3nt: TGTGCCAGCAGCCCCAGACTAGCGGGATCCTACGAGCAGTACTTC

j_gene: TRBJ1-2
v_gene: TRBV5-1
abundance: NA
d_gene: TRBD1
CDR3aa: CASSSGQVYYGYTF
CDR3nt: TGCGCCAGCAGCTCTGGACAGGTTTACTATGGCTACACCTTC

j_gene: TRBJ2-3
v_gene: TRBV28
abundance: NA
d_gene: NA
CDR3aa: CASSSNPDTQYF
CDR3nt: TGTGCCAGCAGTTCTAACCCAGATACGCAGTATTTT

j_gene: TRBJ1-3
v_gene: TRBV7-6
abundance: once
d_gene: NA
CDR3aa: CASSSAGALGNTIYF
CDR3nt: TGTGCCAGCAGCTCAGCAGGGGCGCTTGGAAACACCATATATTTT

j_gene: TRBJ2-3
v_gene: TRBV7-9
abundance: NA
d_gene: NA
CDR3aa: CASSPPLSTDTQYF
CDR3nt: TGTGCCAGCAGCCCCCCGCTTAGCACAGATACGCAGTATTTT

j_gene: TRBJ2-3
v_gene: TRBV5-6
abundance: NA
d_gene: NA
CDR3aa: CASSLVSASGSTDTQYF
CDR3nt: TGTGCCAGCAGCTTGGTATCGGCCTCGGGGAGCACAGATACGCAGTATTTT

j_gene: TRBJ1-2
v_gene: TRBV30
abundance: NA
d_gene: NA
CDR3aa: CAWNPEANYGYTF
CDR3nt: TGTGCCTGGAATCCGGAAGCTAACTATGGCTACACCTTC

j_gene: TRBJ1-1
v_gene: TRBV19
abundance: NA
d_gene: NA
CDR3aa: CASSRRLNEQGELWAFF
CDR3nt: TGTGCCAGTAGTAGGAGACTGAATGAACAAGGGGAATTGTGGGCTTTCTTT

j_gene: TRBJ2-1
v_gene: TRBV7-2
abundance: NA
d_gene: NA
CDR3aa: CASSKDTLSYNEQFF
CDR3nt: TGTGCCAGCAGCAAGGACACTCTTTCCTACAATGAGCAGTTCTTC

j_gene: TRBJ1-2
v_gene: TRBV5-4
abundance: NA
d_gene: TRBD1
CDR3aa: CASRLAGQDYGYTF
CDR3nt: TGTGCCAGCAGGTTGGCGGGACAGGACTATGGCTACACCTTC

j_gene: TRBJ1-3
v_gene: TRBV6-5
abundance: NA
d_gene: NA
CDR3aa: CASTKRLGLGNTIYF
CDR3nt: TGTGCCAGCACAAAAAGGTTAGGGCTCGGAAACACCATATATTTT

j_gene: TRBJ1-5
v_gene: TRBV6-1
abundance: NA
d_gene: TRBD1
CDR3aa: CASSEMGQGFAPQHF
CDR3nt: TGTGCCAGCAGTGAGATGGGACAGGGGTTTGCGCCCCAGCATTTT